The 19 T cell receptor beta chains listed next were all sequenced from one sample in a study of blood T cell repertoires in COVID-19. Libraries were prepared by immunoSEQ multiplex PCR; TCRdb keeps only in-frame clonotypes and omits some of them. In the table there are nearly 300,000 clones, about 87% of which are singletons. What was sequenced was peripheral blood. These receptors were obtained from a woman younger than 45 who had recovered from COVID-19.

CDR3 sequence (DNA): TGTGCCAGCTCACCACTAGCGTCCACCGGGGAGCTGTTTTTT. Translated, it gives CASSPLASTGELFF. The chain joins TRBV18 to TRBJ2-2; maybe TRBD2 (5 bases). The CDR3 runs 14 residues. V was pared by 1 base and J by 4 bases, with 7 bases between. Germline V gene lookup returns CDR1 KGHSH and CDR2 LQKENI.

The chain has TRBV6-5 and TRBJ1-2, with D possibly TRBD1 on 6 matching bases. The germline V and J ends were trimmed by 8 bases and 1 base, with 17 bases remaining between them. The CDR3 loop spans 15 amino acids. The germline V gene has CDR1 MNHEY and CDR2 SVGAGI. The CDR3 spells CASVLSGQVNYGYTF. The CDR3 bases are TGTGCCAGCGTACTATCGGGACAAGTTAACTATGGCTACACCTTC.

The V gene is TRBV6-5, the J gene TRBJ2-5; 10 nucleotides agree with TRBD1. Trimming removed 5 bases from V and 4 bases from J; junction bases left unmatched: 7. CDR1 and CDR2 from the germline V gene are MNHEY and SVGAGI. This CDR3 comprises 15 residues. The DNA for the CDR3 is TGTGCCAGCAGTAGACAGGGGGCGCCGGGAGAGACCCAGTACTTC. The encoded protein is CASSRQGAPGETQYF.

The J gene is TRBJ1-2, the V gene TRBV7-9; a possible D gene is TRBD1 (6 bases). CDR1 and CDR2 from the germline V gene are SEHNR and FQNEAQ (reference sequence). V gave up 5 bases and J gave up 6 bases, with 19 bases separating them. The CDR3 runs 15 residues. CDR3 sequence: CASSLPLGAGDGYTF. The CDR3, as DNA: TGTGCCAGCAGCCTACCCTTAGGGGCAGGGGATGGCTACACCTTC.

This chain links TRBV5-1 with TRBJ1-1; possible D gene TRBD1, 5 bases. This CDR3 spans 15 amino acids. CDR1 and CDR2 from the germline V gene are SGHRS and YFSETQ. V lost 3 bases, J lost 5 bases, and 17 bases lay in between. The CDR3 sequence is CASSSTGTAGTEAFF. CDR3 nucleotides: TGCGCCAGCAGCTCGACCGGGACCGCGGGGACTGAAGCTTTCTTT.

A few counts support this clone. The chain recombines TRBV27 with TRBJ1-4; possible D gene TRBD1, 5 bases. The CDR3 consists of 14 residues. V lost 5 bases, J lost 3 bases, and 10 bases lay in between. The germline V gene encodes CDR1 MNHEY and CDR2 SMNVEV (reference sequence). CDR3 residues: CASSITGPNEKLFF. CDR3 in DNA: TGTGCCAGCAGTATAACAGGTCCTAATGAAAAACTGTTTTTT.

This clone was recorded once. The chain has TRBV7-2 and TRBJ1-5; D ambiguous. CDR3 length: 16 amino acids. In germline, CDR1 is SGHTA, CDR2 FQGNSA. V was pared by 3 bases and J by 6 bases, with 18 bases between. The CDR3 protein is CASSLATVTPSQPQHF. The DNA for the CDR3 is TGTGCCAGCAGCTTGGCTACAGTAACCCCATCTCAGCCCCAGCATTTT.

The chain links TRBV7-8 to TRBJ1-2; 7 nucleotides align to TRBD1. Per the germline V gene, CDR1 is SGHVS and CDR2 is FQNEAQ. Unmatched junction bases numbered 11, after V lost 5 bases and J lost 8 bases. This CDR3 comprises 14 residues. CDR3 nucleotides: TGTGCCAGCAGCGCGGGACAGATCTATCGAGGCTACACCTTC. This encodes CASSAGQIYRGYTF.

The gene calls are TRBV28 and TRBJ1-1; TRBD1 matches at 8 bases. The CDR3 has 15 amino acids. V was pared by 3 bases and J by 7 bases, with 10 bases of the junction left unmatched. From germline, CDR1 is MDHEN and CDR2 SYDVKM. DNA of the CDR3: TGTGCCAGCAGTTTTTTGTCGCTGACAGGGGATGAAGCTTTCTTT. Translation: CASSFLSLTGDEAFF.

This clone appeared a single time. The chain joins TRBV7-2 to TRBJ1-2, with 7 bases that match TRBD1. V lost 4 bases, J lost 5 bases, and 10 bases stayed unmatched. The length of the CDR3 is 15 residues. Germline CDR1 is SGHTA and CDR2 is FQGNSA. In DNA form, the CDR3 reads TGTGCCAGCAGCTATCGGGACAGAACTCTTTATGGCTACACCTTC. Its translation is CASSYRDRTLYGYTF.

V is TRBV28 and J is TRBJ2-6; D perhaps matches TRBD2 (5 bases). Germline V gives CDR1 MDHEN, CDR2 SYDVKM. V shed 3 bases and J shed 1 base, with 22 bases lying between them. The length of the CDR3 is 20 residues. CDR3 nucleotide sequence: TGTGCCAGCAGTTTTTCATTTTGGGGTAAGGGAGAATCTGGGGCCAACGTCCTGACTTTC. Translated, it gives CASSFSFWGKGESGANVLTF.

This clone has only one observation. The genes are TRBV7-3 and TRBJ2-5, with a weak D call TRBD1 (6 bases). Per the germline V gene, CDR1 is SGHTA and CDR2 is FQGTGA. The CDR3 length is 16 residues. The ends were cut back, 6 bases at V and 5 bases at J, with 22 bases in the middle. The CDR3: CASSSDLGGRRETQYF. The CDR3 DNA reads as TGTGCCAGCAGTTCAGATCTAGGGGGACGCCGGGAGACCCAGTACTTC.

V and J are TRBV5-1 and TRBJ1-4, with a tentative D call TRBD1 (6 bases). The germline gives CDR1 SGHRS, CDR2 YFSETQ. Between the trimmed V and J ends, which lost 4 bases and 4 bases, there was a span of 20 bases. The CDR3 length is 17 residues. The DNA of the CDR3 is TGCGCCAGCAGCCCCGGACAGTCTTCGGCGCATAATGAAAAACTGTTTTTT. Translating gives CASSPGQSSAHNEKLFF.

This sequence joins TRBV4-1 and TRBJ1-2, with D perhaps matching TRBD1 (5 bases). The CDR3 consists of 15 residues. The germline V gene encodes CDR1 MGHRA and CDR2 YSYEKL. The V end was cut by 1 base, the J end by 5 bases, with 14 bases between. CDR3 coding DNA: TGCGCCAGCAGCCAAGGAGGCAGGGCCTCTTATGGCTACACCTTC. Its protein product is CASSQGGRASYGYTF.

J is TRBJ2-1 and V is TRBV5-1; 8 positions agree with TRBD2. CDR3 length equals 16 residues. The trim removed 4 bases at V and 0 bases at J, leaving 6 bases unmatched. Germline V gene data show CDR1 as SGHRS and CDR2 as YFSETQ. In DNA form, the CDR3 reads TGCGCCAGCAGCACATATAGCGGGGCCTCCTACAATGAGCAGTTCTTC. It encodes CASSTYSGASYNEQFF.

J is TRBJ1-4 and V is TRBV5-6, with a possible D match to TRBD1 (5 bases). This CDR3 contains 14 residues. CDR1 is SGHDT and CDR2 is YYEEEE in the germline V gene. Trimming left V 2 bases short and J 8 bases short, with 13 bases between. The CDR3 is CASSLQDIGEKLFF. CDR3 in DNA: TGTGCCAGCAGCTTACAGGATATTGGGGAAAAACTGTTTTTT.

The chain carries TRBV2 and TRBJ1-3, with a weak D call TRBD1 (5 bases). The CDR3 covers 14 residues. V lost 1 base, J lost 4 bases, and 8 bases lay in between. Germline CDR1 is SNHLY and CDR2 is FYNNEI. The CDR3 DNA sequence: TGTGCCAGCAGTGAAGAGGGGAGGGGAAACACCATATATTTT. It specifies CASSEEGRGNTIYF. Filled out from reference TRBV2 and TRBJ1-3, the complete variable domain reads EPEVTQTPSHQVTQMGQEVILRCVPISNHLYFYWYRQILGQKVEFLVSFYNNEISEKSEIFDDQFSVERPDGSNFTLKIRSTKLEDSAMYFCASSEEGRGNTIYFGEGSWLTVV.

The V call is TRBV12-3 or TRBV12-4, the J call TRBJ2-7; D is uncertain. V dropped 4 bases and J dropped 0 bases, with 4 bases sitting between them. The CDR3 is 12 amino acids. The CDR3 spells CASSYTSYEQYF. For the CDR3, the DNA is TGTGCCAGCAGTTACACCTCCTACGAGCAGTACTTC.

The CDR3 is CASSRTGTEAFF. Here the CDR3 DNA reads TGTGCCAGCAGCCGTACGGGCACTGAAGCTTTCTTT. V is TRBV6-5 and J is TRBJ1-1; unclear D gene. CDR3 length: 12 amino acids. Germline assignment: CDR1 MNHEY and CDR2 SVGAGI. V dropped 6 bases and J dropped 4 bases, with 9 bases sitting between them.